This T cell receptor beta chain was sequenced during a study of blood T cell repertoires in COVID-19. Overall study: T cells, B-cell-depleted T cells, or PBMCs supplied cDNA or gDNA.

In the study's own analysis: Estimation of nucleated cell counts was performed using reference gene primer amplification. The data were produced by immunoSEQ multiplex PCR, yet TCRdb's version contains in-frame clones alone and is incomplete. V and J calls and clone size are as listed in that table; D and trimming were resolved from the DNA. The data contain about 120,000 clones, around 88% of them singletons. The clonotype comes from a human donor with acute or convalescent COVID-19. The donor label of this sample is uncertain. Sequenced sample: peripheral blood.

The CDR3 loop reads CASIVGAAPRNEQFF. CDR3 nucleotide sequence: TGTGCCAGCATTGTGGGAGCGGCCCCCCGGAATGAGCAGTTCTTC. The chain carries TRBV2 and TRBJ2-1, with a possible D match to TRBD2 (5 bases). The CDR3 sequence is 15 residues long. Per the germline V gene, CDR1 is SNHLY and CDR2 is FYNNEI. V was cut by 7 bases and J by 7 bases, with 20 bases left in between.